This T cell receptor beta chain was recorded in a study of glioma-infiltrating T cells. TCR alpha and beta CDR3 regions were amplified from RNA using iRepertoire nested multiplex PCR. TCRdb re-derived calls from the multiplex PCR reads in MiXCR, one entry per CDR3 protein. The table shows under 200,000 distinct CDR3 sequences, with around 42% occurring only once. The CDR3 contains 14 residues. Germline lookup yields CDR1 SGHTA and CDR2 FQGNSA. V shed 5 bases, J shed 6 bases, and the junction held 5 bases outside the gene matches. Sequences were obtained from glioma tissue, nonneoplastic brain tissue, or PBMCs (not recorded which). The sequence was obtained from a human donor with low-grade glioma or glioblastoma, undergoing nonglioma brain surgery, or in good health (not recorded which). This chain joins TRBV7-2 and TRBJ2-1; 9 bases agree with TRBD1. For the CDR3, the DNA is TGTGCCAGCAGCGCCGGGACAGGGAGCAATGAGCAGTTCTTC. It is translated as CASSAGTGSNEQFF. Combining the CDR3 with reference TRBV7-2 and TRBJ2-1 gives the whole variable domain GAGVSQSPSNKVTEKGKDVELRCDPISGHTALYWYRQSLGQGLEFLIYFQGNSAPDKSGLPSDRFSAERTGGSVSTLTIQRTQQEDSAVYLCASSAGTGSNEQFFGPGTRLTVL.